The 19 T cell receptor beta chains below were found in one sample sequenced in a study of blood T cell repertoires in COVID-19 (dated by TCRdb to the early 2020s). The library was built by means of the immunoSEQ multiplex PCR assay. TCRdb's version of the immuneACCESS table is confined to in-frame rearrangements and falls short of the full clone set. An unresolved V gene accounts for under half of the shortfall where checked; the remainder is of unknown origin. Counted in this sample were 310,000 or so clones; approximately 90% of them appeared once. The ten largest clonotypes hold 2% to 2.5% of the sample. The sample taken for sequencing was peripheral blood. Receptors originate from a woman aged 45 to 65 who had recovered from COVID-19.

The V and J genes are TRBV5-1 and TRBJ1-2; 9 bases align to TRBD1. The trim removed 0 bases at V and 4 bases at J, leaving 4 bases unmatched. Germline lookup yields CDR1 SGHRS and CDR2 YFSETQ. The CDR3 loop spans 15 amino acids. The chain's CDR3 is CASSLAMGQGYGYTF. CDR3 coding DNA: TGCGCCAGCAGCTTGGCCATGGGACAGGGCTATGGCTACACCTTC. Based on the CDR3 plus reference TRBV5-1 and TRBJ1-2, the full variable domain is KAGVTQTPRYLIKTRGQQVTLSCSPISGHRSVSWYQQTPGQGLQFLFEYFSETQRNKGNFPGRFSGRQFSNSRSEMNVSTLELGDSALYLCASSLAMGQGYGYTFGSGTRLTVV.

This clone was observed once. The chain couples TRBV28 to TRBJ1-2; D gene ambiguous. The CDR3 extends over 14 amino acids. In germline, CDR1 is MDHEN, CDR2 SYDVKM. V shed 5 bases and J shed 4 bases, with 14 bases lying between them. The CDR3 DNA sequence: TGTGCCAGCAGTCCGACCGGAACGGGCTATGGCTACACCTTC. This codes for CASSPTGTGYGYTF.

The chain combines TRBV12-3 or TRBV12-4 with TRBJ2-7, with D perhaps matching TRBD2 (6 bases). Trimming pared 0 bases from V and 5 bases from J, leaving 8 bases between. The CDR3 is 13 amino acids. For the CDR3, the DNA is TGTGCCAGCAGTTTAGCGGGAGGCGACGAGCAGTACTTC. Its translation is CASSLAGGDEQYF.

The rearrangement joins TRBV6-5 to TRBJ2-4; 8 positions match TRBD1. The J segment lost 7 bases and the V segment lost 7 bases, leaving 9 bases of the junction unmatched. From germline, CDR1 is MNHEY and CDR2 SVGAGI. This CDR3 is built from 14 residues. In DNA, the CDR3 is TGTGCCAGCACTCCAAGGACAGGGTCGAACATTCAGTACTTC. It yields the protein CASTPRTGSNIQYF.

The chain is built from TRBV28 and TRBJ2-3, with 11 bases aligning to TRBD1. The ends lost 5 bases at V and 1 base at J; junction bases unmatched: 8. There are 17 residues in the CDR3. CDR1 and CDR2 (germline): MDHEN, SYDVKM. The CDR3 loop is CASSQGTGGYGTDTQYF. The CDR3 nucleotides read TGTGCCAGCAGTCAGGGGACAGGGGGTTACGGCACAGATACGCAGTATTTT.

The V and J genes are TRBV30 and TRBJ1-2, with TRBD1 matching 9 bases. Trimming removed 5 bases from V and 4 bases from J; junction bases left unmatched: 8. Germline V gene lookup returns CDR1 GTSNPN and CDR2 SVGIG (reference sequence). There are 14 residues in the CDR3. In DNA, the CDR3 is TGTGCCTGGGTTGAAGGGACAGGGCCCTATGGCTACACCTTC. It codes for CAWVEGTGPYGYTF.

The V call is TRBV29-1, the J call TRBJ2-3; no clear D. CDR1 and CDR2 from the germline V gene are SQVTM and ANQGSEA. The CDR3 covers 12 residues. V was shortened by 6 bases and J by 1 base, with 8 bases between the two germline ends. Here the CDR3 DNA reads TGCAGCGTAGTTGTAGGCACAGATACGCAGTATTTT. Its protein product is CSVVVGTDTQYF.

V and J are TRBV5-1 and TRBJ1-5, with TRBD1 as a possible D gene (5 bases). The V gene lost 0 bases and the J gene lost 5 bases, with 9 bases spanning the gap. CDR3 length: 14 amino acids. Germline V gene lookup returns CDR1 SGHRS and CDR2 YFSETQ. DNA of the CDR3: TGCGCCAGCAGCTTGGACGGGGGGGATCAGCCCCAGCATTTT. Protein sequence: CASSLDGGDQPQHF.

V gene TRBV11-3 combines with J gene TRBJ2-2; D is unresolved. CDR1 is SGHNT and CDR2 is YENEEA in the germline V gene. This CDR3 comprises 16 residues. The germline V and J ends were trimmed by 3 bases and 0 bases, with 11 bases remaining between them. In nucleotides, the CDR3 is TGTGCCAGCAGCTTGCGGCGGTCGTCGAACACCGGGGAGCTGTTTTTT. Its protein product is CASSLRRSSNTGELFF.

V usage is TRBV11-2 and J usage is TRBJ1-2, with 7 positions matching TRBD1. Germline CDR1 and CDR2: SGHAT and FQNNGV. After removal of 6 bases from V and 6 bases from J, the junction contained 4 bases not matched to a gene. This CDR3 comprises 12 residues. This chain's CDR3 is CASSLDRDGYTF. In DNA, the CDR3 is TGTGCCAGCAGTCTCGACAGGGATGGCTACACCTTC.

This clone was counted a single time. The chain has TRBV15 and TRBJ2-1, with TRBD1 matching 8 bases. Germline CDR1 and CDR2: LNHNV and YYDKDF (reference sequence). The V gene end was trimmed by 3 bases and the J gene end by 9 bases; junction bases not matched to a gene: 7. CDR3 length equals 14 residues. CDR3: CATSREFRGLEQFF. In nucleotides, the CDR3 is TGTGCCACCAGCAGGGAGTTCAGGGGGCTTGAGCAGTTCTTC. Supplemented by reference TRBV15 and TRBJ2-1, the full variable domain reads DAMVIQNPRYQVTQFGKPVTLSCSQTLNHNVMYWYQQKSSQAPKLLFHYYDKDFNNEADTPDNFQSRRPNTSFCFLDIRSPGLGDTAMYLCATSREFRGLEQFFGPGTRLTVL.

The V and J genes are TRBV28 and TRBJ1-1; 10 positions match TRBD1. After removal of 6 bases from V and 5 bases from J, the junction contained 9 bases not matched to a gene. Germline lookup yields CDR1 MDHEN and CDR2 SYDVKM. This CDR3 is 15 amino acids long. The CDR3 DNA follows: TGTGCCAGCAGGCCGGACAGGGGGAGTTTTACTGAAGCTTTCTTT. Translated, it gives CASRPDRGSFTEAFF.

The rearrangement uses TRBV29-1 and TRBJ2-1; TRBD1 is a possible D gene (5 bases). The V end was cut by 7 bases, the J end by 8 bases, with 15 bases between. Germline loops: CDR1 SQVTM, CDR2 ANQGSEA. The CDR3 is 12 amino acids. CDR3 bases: TGCAGCGCCAACGACAGTCATGATGAGCAGTTCTTC. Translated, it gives CSANDSHDEQFF.

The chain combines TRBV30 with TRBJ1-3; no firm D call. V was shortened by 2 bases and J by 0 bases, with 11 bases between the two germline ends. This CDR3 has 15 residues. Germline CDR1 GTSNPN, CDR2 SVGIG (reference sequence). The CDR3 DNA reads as TGTGCCTGGAGTACTATGGGAGGCTCTGGAAACACCATATATTTT. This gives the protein CAWSTMGGSGNTIYF.

The CDR3 nucleotides are TGTGCCAGCAGTTTACAGAACTATGGCTACACCTTC. Its translation is CASSLQNYGYTF. The chain uses TRBV12-3 or TRBV12-4 and TRBJ1-2; D call uncertain. CDR3 length: 12 amino acids. V lost 2 bases, J lost 2 bases, and 3 bases lay in between.

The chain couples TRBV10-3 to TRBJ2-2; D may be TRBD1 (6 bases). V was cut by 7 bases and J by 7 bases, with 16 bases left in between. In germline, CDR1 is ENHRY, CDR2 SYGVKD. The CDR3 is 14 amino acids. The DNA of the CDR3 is TGTGCCATCAAAACTACAGGGATTGGCGGGGAGCTGTTTTTT. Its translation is CAIKTTGIGGELFF.

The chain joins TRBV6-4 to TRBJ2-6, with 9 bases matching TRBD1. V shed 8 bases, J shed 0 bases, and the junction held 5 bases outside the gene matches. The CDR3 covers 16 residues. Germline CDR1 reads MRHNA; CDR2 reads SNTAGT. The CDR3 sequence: CASWDRAHSGANVLTF. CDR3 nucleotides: TGTGCCAGCTGGGACAGGGCCCACTCTGGGGCCAACGTCCTGACTTTC.

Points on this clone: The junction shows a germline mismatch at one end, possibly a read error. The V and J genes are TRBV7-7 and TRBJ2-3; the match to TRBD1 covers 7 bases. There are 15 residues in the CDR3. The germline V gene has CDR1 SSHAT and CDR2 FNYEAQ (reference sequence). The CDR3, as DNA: TGTGCTAGCAGCTTAGGGGGCATCTCCACAGATACGCAGTATTTT. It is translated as CASSLGGISTDTQYF.

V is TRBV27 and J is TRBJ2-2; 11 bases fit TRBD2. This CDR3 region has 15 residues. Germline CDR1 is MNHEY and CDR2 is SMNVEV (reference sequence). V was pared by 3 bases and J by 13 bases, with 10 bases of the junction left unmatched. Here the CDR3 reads CASSLILAGEGGLFF. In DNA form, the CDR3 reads TGTGCCAGCAGTTTGATACTAGCGGGGGAGGGAGGGCTGTTTTTT.